One and the same sample provided the 3 T cell receptor beta chains below, sequenced in a study of shared clonotypes between healthy human individuals. TCRdb's table, derived via immunoSEQ multiplex PCR, lists solely in-frame clones and lacks some. This sample has 1.5 million to 1.9 million clones, with nearly 99% found just once. The specimen was naive CD4+ T cells sorted from blood. Subset defined: CD45RA+ positively selected. These receptors all stem from a young man in good health.

This clone showed up just once. The V gene is TRBV9, the J gene TRBJ2-5; 15 positions match TRBD2. Per the germline V gene, CDR1 is SGDLS and CDR2 is YYNGEE. The CDR3 runs to 16 residues. V lost 3 bases to trimming and J lost 2 bases; unmatched junction nucleotides: 2. The CDR3 region is CASSAGLAGGQETQYF. The DNA of the CDR3 is TGTGCCAGCAGCGCTGGACTAGCGGGAGGGCAAGAGACCCAGTACTTC.

This CDR3 reads CASRRDNTYQETQYF. The CDR3 DNA is TGTGCCAGTAGGCGGGACAACACATACCAAGAGACCCAGTACTTC. This chain joins TRBV19 and TRBJ2-5, with D perhaps TRBD1 or TRBD2 (6 bases each). Germline V lookup: CDR1 LNHDA, CDR2 SQIVND (reference sequence). This CDR3 spans 15 amino acids. V gave up 6 bases and J gave up 0 bases, with 14 bases separating them.

This clone occurred once. The chain links TRBV7-3 to TRBJ2-6; D is undetermined. CDR1 and CDR2 from the germline V gene are SGHTA and FQGTGA. This CDR3 is built from 15 residues. V was clipped by 8 bases and J by 0 bases, with 11 bases between them. The CDR3 sequence is CASSPYPSGANVLTF. DNA for the CDR3: TGTGCCAGCTCCCCTTACCCCTCTGGGGCCAACGTCCTGACTTTC.